The present T cell receptor beta chain was sequenced within a study of spatial heterogeneity in lung cancer. The time point was: sample taken at primary tumor resection. No cell sorting; template was whole RNA from tumor, lung tissue or PBMC. Approximately 70 TRACERx patients with early, untreated non-small cell lung cancer donated samples. MiXCR, applied by TCRdb to the 5' RACE reads, yields one record per CDR3 protein. The sample consists of some 85,000 distinct CDR3 sequences, 15% to 25% of them appearing once. This clonotype was found a few times. V was trimmed by 4 bases and J by 5 bases, leaving 20 bases between them. The CDR3 contains 16 residues. Germline values: CDR1 LGHNA, CDR2 YNFKEQ.

The sample consisted of PBMCs, taken at surgery. V is TRBV4-2 and J is TRBJ1-1; D is unclear. This TCR derives from a male donor with early-stage non-small cell lung cancer. CDR3: CASSLGNRAIGTEAFF. Written as DNA, the CDR3 is TGTGCCAGCAGCCTTGGAAACCGGGCCATTGGGACTGAAGCTTTCTTT.